This entry lists 19 T cell receptor beta chains sequenced from one sample in a study of breast tumors, draining lymph nodes, adjacent tissues. Samples came from axillary lymph nodes draining the breast cancer. MiXCR, run by TCRdb on the multiplex PCR reads, gives a single entry per CDR3 protein. Of 150,000 to 200,000 distinct CDR3 sequences listed, roughly a third are singletons. Sequencing used axillary lymph node tissue. These receptors came from a female donor with breast cancer. Some clones in this sample may be carry-over from other donors' samples.

The chain couples TRBV20-1 to TRBJ1-4; possibly TRBD1 for D (6 bases). Trimming cost V 1 base and J 8 bases, with 17 bases left between them. This CDR3 contains 15 residues. Germline-derived CDR1 and CDR2 are DFQATT and SNEGSKA (reference sequence). The chain's CDR3 is CSARGGGRALEKLFF. The DNA for the CDR3 is TGCAGTGCTAGAGGTGGGGGGCGGGCGTTGGAAAAACTGTTTTTT.

In its sample, this clonotype was seen a few times. CDR3 DNA: TGTGCCAGCAGCCCCGGGACTCACAAGCCCCACGAGCAGTACTTC. It specifies CASSPGTHKPHEQYF. The rearrangement links TRBV27 to TRBJ2-7; D is perhaps TRBD2 (6 bases). This CDR3 region has 15 residues. Per the germline V gene, CDR1 is MNHEY and CDR2 is SMNVEV (reference sequence). V was trimmed by 6 bases and J by 5 bases, leaving 20 bases between them.

Of note for this clonotype: Sequence at one end of the junction differs from germline and may be a read error. The chain employs TRBV7-7 and TRBJ2-1; 11 nucleotides line up with TRBD2. Germline V gene data show CDR1 as SSHAT and CDR2 as FNYEAQ (reference sequence). The CDR3 consists of 14 residues. This CDR3 is CASSLRIAGGEQFF. For the CDR3, the DNA is TGTGCTAGCAGCTTACGGATAGCGGGGGGGGAGCAGTTCTTC.

This clonotype was seen at least ten times. V gene TRBV2 combines with J gene TRBJ2-5; 7 positions agree with TRBD1. With V trimmed by 7 bases and J by 4 bases, 6 bases remained unmatched. Germline V gene lookup returns CDR1 SNHLY and CDR2 FYNNEI. CDR3 size: 13 residues. CDR3 amino acids: CASTRQGRETQYF. In nucleotides, the CDR3 is TGTGCCAGCACCCGACAGGGTCGAGAGACCCAGTACTTC.

In regard to this clonotype: Just one base apart from a much larger clone, this may be a read error. The chain is built from TRBV7-2 and TRBJ2-1; no clear D gene. This CDR3 region has 13 residues. Germline V gene lookup returns CDR1 SGHTA and CDR2 FQGNSA. The ends were cut back, 7 bases at V and 7 bases at J, with 14 bases in the middle. The CDR3 here is CASTSARLNEQFF. CDR3 bases: TGTGCCAGCACCTCAGCTAGATTGAATGAGCAGTTCTTC.

This clonotype was observed a handful of times. With a much larger clone just one base away, this may be a read error. The rearrangement links TRBV20-1 to TRBJ2-1; D ambiguous. The V end lost 1 base, the J end lost 9 bases, and 16 bases lay between the germline ends. This CDR3 is 14 amino acids long. Germline lookup yields CDR1 DFQATT and CDR2 SNEGSKA (reference sequence). The CDR3 nucleotides are TGCAGTGCTAGAGGTATAGCCCCCCGAACTGAGCAGTTCTTC. This gives the protein CSARGIAPRTEQFF.

This clonotype has more than one count but fewer than ten. The chain combines TRBV4-1 with TRBJ1-1; 7 bases fit TRBD1. Germline CDR1 is MGHRA and CDR2 is YSYEKL. The junction had 5 bases not matched to a gene; V was cut back by 2 bases and J by 8 bases. CDR3 length: 13 amino acids. The CDR3 loop is CASSQTRDSEAFF. The CDR3 nucleotides are TGCGCCAGCAGCCAAACGAGGGACAGCGAAGCTTTCTTT.

With regard to this clonotype: At one boundary the junction diverges from the germline segment, which might be a read error. This chain's CDR3 is CSATGGRHEPLF. The CDR3, as DNA: TGCAGTGCTACGGGCGGGAGACATGAGCCGCTCTTC. This chain connects TRBV20-1 to TRBJ2-1; TRBD2 agrees at 7 bases. From germline, CDR1 is DFQATT and CDR2 SNEGSKA (reference sequence). CDR3 length: 12 residues.

This clonotype was detected only once. The V and J genes are TRBV19 and TRBJ1-5; the D is unclear. The CDR3 sequence is 16 residues long. With 3 bases removed from V and 7 bases from J, the gap between germline ends came to 19 bases. Germline assignment: CDR1 LNHDA and CDR2 SQIVND (reference sequence). CDR3 in DNA: TGTGCCAGTAGTATTGGGCAGAGCCAAGAGACCCAGCCCCAGCATTTT. Translation: CASSIGQSQETQPQHF.

This clonotype was picked up many times. The rearrangement uses TRBV6-5 and TRBJ2-3; no firm D call. The CDR3 spans 12 residues. Per germline, CDR1 MNHEY and CDR2 SVGAGI. The V end was cut by 7 bases, the J end by 3 bases, with 8 bases between. The CDR3 nucleotides are TGTGCCAGCACGGGCGGAACAGATACGCAGTATTTT. Its protein product is CASTGGTDTQYF.

The V call is TRBV6-1, the J call TRBJ1-2; D may be TRBD1 (5 bases). The germline V gene encodes CDR1 MNHNS and CDR2 SASEGT. This CDR3 comprises 14 residues. V was shortened by 0 bases and J by 6 bases, with 11 bases between the two germline ends. The CDR3 DNA follows: TGTGCCAGCAGTGAAGCTGGTCAGGGAAATGGCTACACCTTC. Translated: CASSEAGQGNGYTF.

As for this clonotype: Just one base apart from a much larger clone, this may be a read error. This chain joins TRBV7-9 and TRBJ2-1, with D maybe TRBD2 (5 bases). V lost 5 bases and J 5 bases, leaving 16 bases between the germline ends. The CDR3 length is 15 residues. Germline values: CDR1 SEHNR, CDR2 FQNEAQ (reference sequence). CDR3: CASSGEGSGHNEQFF. The DNA for the CDR3 is TGTGCCAGCAGCGGCGAAGGGAGTGGCCACAATGAGCAGTTCTTC.

With regard to this clonotype: A much larger clone sits a single nucleotide away, making a read error possible. The rearrangement joins TRBV9 to TRBJ2-1, with 7 bases lining up with TRBD2. CDR3 length equals 15 residues. The V gene's germline CDR1 is SGDLS and CDR2 YYNGEE. The CDR3 is CASSAQGGSYNEPFF. The CDR3 nucleotides read TGTGCCAGCAGCGCCCAGGGAGGGTCCTACAATGAGCCGTTCTTC. The full variable domain, with the rest looked up from reference TRBV9 and TRBJ2-1, is DSGVTQTPKHLITATGQRVTLRCSPRSGDLSVYWYQQSLDQGLQFLIQYYNGEERAKGNILERFSAQQFPDLHSELNLSSLELGDSALYFCASSAQGGSYNEPFFGPGTRLTVL.

In its sample, this clonotype was seen many times. The CDR3 protein is CASSFRRGSYNEQFF. Here the CDR3 DNA reads TGTGCCAGCAGTTTTAGGCGGGGCTCCTACAATGAGCAGTTCTTC. The rearrangement links TRBV12-3 or TRBV12-4 to TRBJ2-1, with D perhaps matching TRBD2 (6 bases). V shed 3 bases and J shed 0 bases, with 9 bases lying between them. The CDR3 covers 15 residues.

In its sample, this clonotype was seen many times. The V and J genes are TRBV29-1 and TRBJ1-3, with D unclear. CDR1 is SQVTM and CDR2 is ANQGSEA in the germline V gene. The CDR3 is 11 residues long. Trimming removed 7 bases from V and 0 bases from J, with 4 bases in between. CDR3: CSGSSGNTIYF. CDR3 sequence (DNA): TGCAGCGGAAGCTCTGGAAACACCATATATTTT. Supplemented by reference TRBV29-1 and TRBJ1-3, the full variable domain reads SAVISQKPSRDICQRGTSLTIQCQVDSQVTMMFWYRQQPGQSLTLIATANQGSEATYESGFVIDKFPISRPNLTFSTLTVSNMSPEDSSIYLCSGSSGNTIYFGEGSWLTVV.

This clonotype appeared many times. The chain recombines TRBV10-3 with TRBJ1-2; D call uncertain. V was pared by 7 bases and J by 5 bases, with 17 bases between. Germline CDR1 is ENHRY and CDR2 is SYGVKD. The CDR3 contains 14 residues. The CDR3, as DNA: TGTGCCATCATTAACCCGACGGGGATATATGGCTACACCTTC. Protein product: CAIINPTGIYGYTF.

This clonotype has ten or more counts. The V and J genes are TRBV7-9 and TRBJ2-3; D remains unclear. The CDR3 sequence is 10 residues long. The germline V gene has CDR1 SEHNR and CDR2 FQNEAQ (reference sequence). The V and J ends lost 3 bases and 6 bases respectively, with 1 base between them. The CDR3 protein is CASSFDTQYF. For the CDR3, the DNA is TGTGCCAGCAGCTTTGATACGCAGTATTTT.

This clonotype was detected a few times. A much larger clone is a single base away; this may be a read error. The rearrangement links TRBV6-2 or TRBV6-3 to TRBJ2-1, with 10 positions matching TRBD2. The CDR3 has 17 residues. Germline values: CDR1 MNHEY, CDR2 SVGEGT. The V and J ends lost 5 bases and 2 bases, in that order; junction bases with no gene match: 9. CDR3 sequence (DNA): TGTGCCAGCAGTCGGGCTAGCGGGGGACATCCCTACAATGAGCAGTTCTTC. Its protein is CASSRASGGHPYNEQFF.

This clonotype appeared once. The chain joins TRBV19 to TRBJ2-4, with a tentative D call TRBD1 (5 bases). CDR3 size: 14 residues. CDR1 and CDR2 (germline): LNHDA, SQIVND (reference sequence). V was clipped by 5 bases and J by 7 bases, with 15 bases between them. The DNA of the CDR3 is TGTGCCAGTAGTGGGTCAGGGTCACGCAACATTCAGTACTTC. The encoded protein is CASSGSGSRNIQYF.